The 24 T cell receptor beta chains in this list originate from one sample, sequenced in a study of blood T cell repertoires in COVID-19. Using immunoSEQ multiplex PCR, the repertoire was profiled, and TCRdb retains in-frame clones only, with some absent. The table includes 200,000 to 300,000 clones, 70% to 90% detected once. Sequencing was performed on peripheral blood. Receptors were obtained from a human donor in a cohort sampled during active COVID-19.

This chain links TRBV5-3 with TRBJ2-7, with D possibly matching TRBD2 (6 bases). TRBV5-3 is recorded as an ORF, its role being uncertain. V was clipped by 4 bases and J by 6 bases, with 14 bases between them. The CDR3 extends over 13 amino acids. In DNA form, the CDR3 reads TGTGCCAGAAGCCCGCTTGGGGGAGGCGAGCAGTACTTC. This sequence encodes CARSPLGGGEQYF.

This clone was observed once. This chain connects TRBV9 to TRBJ1-2, with 9 bases fitting TRBD1. The V gene's germline CDR1 is SGDLS and CDR2 YYNGEE. The V gene end was trimmed by 4 bases and the J gene end by 10 bases; junction bases not matched to a gene: 14. The CDR3 has 15 residues. CDR3 sequence reads: CASSPQSTGGISYTF. CDR3 nucleotides: TGTGCCAGCAGCCCCCAATCGACAGGGGGTATTTCCTACACCTTC.

The chain is built from TRBV21-1 and TRBJ1-2; the table's D call TRBD1 went unverified against the DNA. TRBV21-1 is a pseudogene. The CDR3 loop spans 15 amino acids. The CDR3 DNA is TGTGCCAGCAGCAAAGTTGGGGGCCCGACATTTGGCTACACCTTC. Translating gives CASSKVGGPTFGYTF.

V usage is TRBV19 and J usage is TRBJ2-7; 9 nucleotides match TRBD2. CDR1 and CDR2 (germline): LNHDA, SQIVND (reference sequence). The CDR3 consists of 14 residues. The V gene end was trimmed by 5 bases and the J gene end by 4 bases; junction bases not matched to a gene: 6. CDR3 in amino acids: CASSPASGTYEQYF. As DNA, the CDR3 is TGTGCCAGTAGTCCGGCTAGCGGGACGTACGAGCAGTACTTC.

This clone was counted between two and nine times. V usage is TRBV11-3 and J usage is TRBJ2-7, with D uncertain. Germline assignment: CDR1 SGHNT and CDR2 YENEEA. Trimming stripped 1 base from V and 5 bases from J, with 3 bases between. CDR3 length: 11 residues. CDR3 sequence: CASSLGDEQYF. In DNA form, the CDR3 reads TGTGCCAGCAGCTTAGGAGACGAGCAGTACTTC.

This chain uses TRBV7-2 with TRBJ2-1; 10 nucleotides agree with TRBD2. The CDR3 consists of 16 residues. Germline assignment: CDR1 SGHTA and CDR2 FQGNSA. Trimming removed 6 bases from V and 5 bases from J; junction bases left unmatched: 10. The CDR3 loop reads CASRLSAGGSNNEQFF. In nucleotides, the CDR3 is TGTGCCAGCAGGCTATCAGCGGGAGGGTCCAACAATGAGCAGTTCTTC. The full variable domain, its missing parts supplied by reference TRBV7-2 and TRBJ2-1, is GAGVSQSPSNKVTEKGKDVELRCDPISGHTALYWYRQSLGQGLEFLIYFQGNSAPDKSGLPSDRFSAERTGGSVSTLTIQRTQQEDSAVYLCASRLSAGGSNNEQFFGPGTRLTVL.

This chain joins TRBV30 and TRBJ1-6; TRBD1 matches 8 bases. Germline assignment: CDR1 GTSNPN and CDR2 SVGIG (reference sequence). This CDR3 is 16 amino acids long. V lost 5 bases to trimming and J lost 6 bases; unmatched junction nucleotides: 12. The CDR3 nucleotides read TGTGCCTGGGATCCTTCCCCGGGACAGGCTAATTCACCCCTCCACTTT. This gives the protein CAWDPSPGQANSPLHF.

The V and J genes are TRBV19 and TRBJ2-1, with 10 bases lining up with TRBD2. With 5 bases clipped from V and 10 bases from J, the junction kept 14 bases outside the gene matches. Per the germline V gene, CDR1 is LNHDA and CDR2 is SQIVND (reference sequence). The CDR3 covers 16 residues. The CDR3 sequence is CASSEQRGGPFREQFF. The CDR3 DNA sequence: TGTGCCAGTAGTGAACAGCGGGGGGGCCCCTTCAGAGAGCAGTTCTTC.

The V call is TRBV18, the J call TRBJ1-5; D remains unclear. The V end was cut by 6 bases, the J end by 2 bases, with 17 bases between. Per the germline V gene, CDR1 is KGHSH and CDR2 is LQKENI. The CDR3 loop spans 16 amino acids. This CDR3 reads CASSPGDLLGNQPQHF. The CDR3 DNA is TGTGCCAGCTCTCCGGGAGATTTACTAGGCAATCAGCCCCAGCATTTT.

The V call is TRBV5-1, the J call TRBJ2-2; D gene uncertain. Trimming left V 1 base short and J 1 base short, with 5 bases between. The CDR3 loop spans 14 amino acids. Per the germline V gene, CDR1 is SGHRS and CDR2 is YFSETQ. CDR3 DNA sequence: TGCGCCAGCAGCTTGTTCGGGAACACCGGGGAGCTGTTTTTT. Translation: CASSLFGNTGELFF. The full variable domain, in which reference TRBV5-1 and TRBJ2-2 provide the parts outside the CDR3, is KAGVTQTPRYLIKTRGQQVTLSCSPISGHRSVSWYQQTPGQGLQFLFEYFSETQRNKGNFPGRFSGRQFSNSRSEMNVSTLELGDSALYLCASSLFGNTGELFFGEGSRLTVL.

The J gene is TRBJ1-6, the V gene TRBV6-5; D possibly corresponds to TRBD1 (6 bases). CDR1 is MNHEY, CDR2 SVGAGI, per germline. V lost 11 bases to trimming and J lost 4 bases, with 9 bases between them. The length of the CDR3 is 12 residues. The CDR3 DNA sequence: TGTGCCGTACAGGGATATAATTCACCCCTCCACTTT. It specifies CAVQGYNSPLHF.

The CDR3 DNA sequence: TGTGCCAGCAGCGTAGGGACAGGGGGAAACACAGATACGCAGTATTTT. It is translated as CASSVGTGGNTDTQYF. This chain joins TRBV9 and TRBJ2-3, with 10 bases that match TRBD1. Germline-derived CDR1 and CDR2 are SGDLS and YYNGEE. Germline trimming cut 0 bases from V and 2 bases from J; bases unmatched to any gene: 3. This CDR3 comprises 16 residues.

The J gene is TRBJ2-7, the V gene TRBV12-5, with TRBD1 identical over 9 bases. V lost 1 base, J lost 2 bases, and 9 bases stayed unmatched. Germline V gene data show CDR1 as LGHNT and CDR2 as FRNRAP. The CDR3 is 17 residues long. CDR3 region: CASGLGLLGQGPYEQYF. As DNA, the CDR3 is TGTGCTAGTGGTTTGGGCCTCCTGGGACAGGGCCCCTACGAGCAGTACTTC.

The chain joins TRBV12-3 or TRBV12-4 to TRBJ2-2; D is possibly TRBD2 (6 bases). The V and J ends lost 10 bases and 5 bases respectively, with 11 bases between them. The CDR3 contains 12 residues. CDR3 protein: CATRGRTGELFF. For the CDR3, the DNA is TGTGCCACCCGGGGGAGGACCGGGGAGCTGTTTTTT.

The genes are TRBV7-2 and TRBJ2-7; D is perhaps TRBD1 (5 bases). V lost 5 bases and J lost 2, with 19 bases in between. Germline CDR1 reads SGHTA; CDR2 reads FQGNSA. CDR3 length: 16 residues. This CDR3 is CASSTNLDRTPYEQYF. Here the CDR3 DNA reads TGTGCCAGCAGCACTAACCTAGACAGAACTCCCTACGAGCAGTACTTC.

The rearrangement joins TRBV7-9 to TRBJ2-7, with 10 positions matching TRBD1. The CDR3 length is 12 residues. Germline V gene data show CDR1 as SEHNR and CDR2 as FQNEAQ (reference sequence). V was clipped by 4 bases and J by 6 bases; unmatched bases: 0. The CDR3 DNA reads TGTGCCAGCAGCTGGGACAGGGGCGAGCAGTACTTC. Translating it yields CASSWDRGEQYF.

For this clone: One end of the junction does not line up with germline, which may come from a read error. DNA for the CDR3: TGTGCTAGCAGCCTCGGGACAGGGCCCGGGGAGCTGTTTTTT. Amino acid sequence: CASSLGTGPGELFF. The rearrangement joins TRBV7-7 to TRBJ2-2; 9 positions agree with TRBD1. Germline V CDR1 and CDR2: SSHAT, FNYEAQ (reference sequence). The length of the CDR3 is 14 residues.

The chain combines TRBV4-1 with TRBJ2-5; 7 nucleotides agree with TRBD2. The V gene end was trimmed by 3 bases and the J gene end by 6 bases; junction bases not matched to a gene: 16. CDR3 length: 17 amino acids. The germline V gene encodes CDR1 MGHRA and CDR2 YSYEKL. DNA for the CDR3: TGCGCCAGCAGCCAGACCCCTCGGGGACTACATAACCAGACCCAGTACTTC. Translated, it gives CASSQTPRGLHNQTQYF.

The chain has TRBV5-1 and TRBJ1-5, with TRBD1 matching 11 bases. The CDR3 is 15 amino acids. V shed 4 bases, J shed 7 bases, and the junction held 7 bases outside the gene matches. The germline gives CDR1 SGHRS, CDR2 YFSETQ. The CDR3: CASSPGQGARQPQHF. In DNA form, the CDR3 reads TGCGCCAGCAGCCCTGGACAGGGGGCTAGGCAGCCCCAGCATTTT.

The CDR3 DNA follows: TGTGCCATCAATATGGGCCCGACTAGCGGGACCCCGAAGGAGTACTTC. This gives the protein CAINMGPTSGTPKEYF. The chain is built from TRBV10-3 and TRBJ2-7; TRBD2 aligns across 11 bases. From germline, CDR1 is ENHRY and CDR2 SYGVKD. The V gene end was trimmed by 7 bases and the J gene end by 11 bases; junction bases not matched to a gene: 19. This CDR3 is built from 16 residues.

The rearrangement joins TRBV29-1 to TRBJ1-2; D is uncertain. CDR3 length: 10 residues. The germline V gene encodes CDR1 SQVTM and CDR2 ANQGSEA. The V end lost 3 bases, the J end lost 8 bases, and 7 bases lay between the germline ends. The CDR3 protein is CSVESLGYTF. In nucleotides, the CDR3 is TGCAGCGTTGAGAGTTTAGGCTACACCTTC.

This clone showed up just once. V gene TRBV19 combines with J gene TRBJ2-6, with TRBD1 matching 8 bases. V trimming: 4 bases; J trimming: 2 bases; junction bases outside the gene matches: 4. Germline V CDR1 and CDR2: LNHDA, SQIVND (reference sequence). The CDR3 is made up of 16 amino acids. This CDR3 is CASSTQGATGANVLTF. As DNA, the CDR3 is TGTGCCAGTAGTACCCAGGGGGCCACTGGGGCCAACGTCCTGACTTTC.

The rearrangement uses TRBV7-2 and TRBJ1-2; possibly TRBD1 for D (5 bases). CDR1 is SGHTA and CDR2 is FQGNSA in the germline V gene. This CDR3 contains 14 residues. V was clipped by 4 bases and J by 8 bases, with 17 bases between them. CDR3 DNA sequence: TGTGCCAGCAGCTCGCCCGTTGGGGGGAGGGGCTACACCTTC. Amino acid sequence: CASSSPVGGRGYTF.

This chain connects TRBV7-2 to TRBJ1-5; D ambiguous. The germline CDR1 and CDR2 sequences are SGHTA and FQGNSA. Between the trimmed V and J ends, which lost 4 bases and 4 bases, there was a span of 8 bases. The CDR3 consists of 13 residues. The CDR3 sequence: CASSSGKNQPQHF. The DNA of the CDR3 is TGTGCCAGCAGCTCCGGGAAGAATCAGCCCCAGCATTTT.